The 16 T cell receptor beta chains presented below share a single source sample, sequenced in a study of blood T cell repertoires in COVID-19. Assay used: immunoSEQ multiplex PCR; TCRdb lists only in-frame clones, some missing. The sample has around 60,000 clones; roughly 87% are singletons. Sequenced input: peripheral blood. The receptors here all came from a man aged 50-59 years with active COVID-19.

This sequence joins TRBV19 and TRBJ1-6; D perhaps matches TRBD1 (6 bases). The CDR3 loop spans 16 amino acids. Germline values: CDR1 LNHDA, CDR2 SQIVND (reference sequence). The V and J ends lost 6 bases and 7 bases respectively, with 19 bases between them. The CDR3 sequence: CASSPQGLPWNSPLHF. Here the CDR3 DNA reads TGTGCCAGTAGCCCACAGGGTCTCCCTTGGAATTCACCCCTCCACTTT.

Here the CDR3 DNA reads TGTGCCAGCAGCCCCTTGGGGGGCTCCTACAATGAGCAGTTCTTC. Amino acids: CASSPLGGSYNEQFF. The rearrangement uses TRBV7-9 and TRBJ2-1; D is perhaps TRBD2 (6 bases). V dropped 5 bases and J dropped 0 bases, with 11 bases sitting between them. From germline, CDR1 is SEHNR and CDR2 FQNEAQ (reference sequence). This CDR3 has 15 amino acids.

The chain carries TRBV11-2 and TRBJ2-2; D is unclear. CDR3 length: 12 residues. Germline V gene data show CDR1 as SGHAT and CDR2 as FQNNGV. V shed 2 bases and J shed 7 bases, with 5 bases lying between them. CDR3 amino acids: CASSLLVGELFF. The CDR3 region has the DNA TGTGCCAGCAGCTTACTAGTCGGGGAGCTGTTTTTT.

The chain recombines TRBV30 with TRBJ2-1; D is ambiguous. The V end lost 3 bases, the J end lost 12 bases, and 15 bases lay between the germline ends. Germline V gives CDR1 GTSNPN, CDR2 SVGIG (reference sequence). The CDR3 extends over 12 amino acids. CDR3 bases: TGTGCCTGGAGCCGGTACAATGAGCGGCAGTTCTTC. Translated: CAWSRYNERQFF.

The V call is TRBV6-5, the J call TRBJ2-7; D unclear. The CDR3 totals 12 residues. Germline V gives CDR1 MNHEY, CDR2 SVGAGI. V was shortened by 7 bases and J by 4 bases, with 11 bases between the two germline ends. The CDR3 DNA is TGTGCCAGCAACCCAAGCATGTACGAGCAGTACTTC. It yields the protein CASNPSMYEQYF.

There are a few counts of this clone. The chain has TRBV7-2 and TRBJ2-7, with 11 nucleotides matching TRBD2. V was clipped by 5 bases and J by 1 base; unmatched bases: 4. Germline V CDR1 and CDR2: SGHTA, FQGNSA. CDR3 length equals 15 residues. CDR3 residues: CASSLGTSGSYEQYF. The CDR3 DNA follows: TGTGCCAGCAGCCTTGGGACTAGCGGATCCTACGAGCAGTACTTC.

The chain has TRBV18 and TRBJ1-1; possible D gene TRBD1, 6 bases. The germline V gene encodes CDR1 KGHSH and CDR2 LQKENI. The CDR3 runs 14 residues. V lost 6 bases and J 3 bases, leaving 14 bases between the germline ends. The CDR3 sequence is CASSPGQPHTEAFF. In DNA form, the CDR3 reads TGTGCCAGCTCCCCAGGACAGCCGCACACTGAAGCTTTCTTT.

This chain uses TRBV5-6 with TRBJ2-5; maybe TRBD2 (5 bases). Germline CDR1 is SGHDT and CDR2 is YYEEEE. The V end lost 5 bases, the J end lost 4 bases, and 18 bases lay between the germline ends. This CDR3 has 15 residues. CDR3 residues: CASSPLGAAGETQYF. The DNA for the CDR3 is TGTGCCAGCAGTCCCTTGGGAGCCGCAGGAGAGACCCAGTACTTC.

DNA of the CDR3: TGTGCCAGCAGACGGAGGACGGGACAGGGGAATGAAAAACTGTTTTTT. Encoded protein: CASRRRTGQGNEKLFF. The chain employs TRBV6-4 and TRBJ1-4; 10 nucleotides agree with TRBD1. CDR3 size: 16 residues. The junction had 9 bases not matched to a gene; V was cut back by 6 bases and J by 5 bases. Germline V gives CDR1 MRHNA, CDR2 SNTAGT.

This clone was detected only once. This chain joins TRBV5-4 and TRBJ2-2; 9 bases are a match to TRBD1. The CDR3 contains 15 residues. Germline V gives CDR1 SGHNT, CDR2 YYREEE (reference sequence). V lost 4 bases to trimming and J lost 0 bases; unmatched junction nucleotides: 1. CDR3 sequence (DNA): TGTGCCAGCAGCCGGGACAGGGCGAACACCGGGGAGCTGTTTTTT. Protein product: CASSRDRANTGELFF.

The chain joins TRBV6-5 to TRBJ1-2; no clear D. V was pared by 6 bases and J by 3 bases, with 11 bases between. Germline CDR1 and CDR2: MNHEY and SVGAGI. The CDR3 contains 13 residues. The CDR3 DNA reads as TGTGCCAGCAGGTACCGGAGGGACTATGGCTACACCTTC. Translating gives CASRYRRDYGYTF.

CDR3 coding DNA: TGTGCCAGCAACTTAGGATCAGGGGGCCATGGCGGCTACACCTTC. The encoded protein is CASNLGSGGHGGYTF. The V gene is TRBV2, the J gene TRBJ1-2; 8 nucleotides line up with TRBD1. J lost 8 bases, V lost 7 bases, and 15 bases had no gene match. The CDR3 loop spans 15 amino acids. Germline V CDR1 and CDR2: SNHLY, FYNNEI.

The gene calls are TRBV7-6 and TRBJ1-4, with a weak D call TRBD1 (6 bases). Trimming pared 5 bases from V and 0 bases from J, leaving 13 bases between. Germline CDR1 and CDR2: SGHVS and FNYEAQ. The CDR3 contains 16 residues. Here the CDR3 reads CASSDGQRPTNEKLFF. CDR3 DNA sequence: TGTGCCAGCAGCGACGGACAGAGACCAACTAATGAAAAACTGTTTTTT.

The sample holds one count of this clone. V usage is TRBV9 and J usage is TRBJ2-7; 7 nucleotides match TRBD2. Germline CDR1 reads SGDLS; CDR2 reads YYNGEE. The CDR3 is 12 residues long. V shed 3 bases, J shed 9 bases, and the junction held 6 bases outside the gene matches. CDR3 sequence reads: CASSAGEGRQYF. The CDR3 bases are TGTGCCAGCAGCGCGGGGGAGGGCCGGCAGTACTTC.

The CDR3 region has the DNA TGTGCCAGCAGCCCCCGGCGGGGGGGTGTGGAGACCCAGTACTTC. It codes for CASSPRRGGVETQYF. This chain connects TRBV5-6 to TRBJ2-5; 9 positions match TRBD2. Germline-derived CDR1 and CDR2 are SGHDT and YYEEEE. Trimming cost V 4 bases and J 5 bases; bases outside gene matches: 9. The CDR3 length is 15 residues.

Only a few counts were recorded for this clone. The chain links TRBV5-4 to TRBJ1-4, with 11 nucleotides matching TRBD1. Losses at the gene ends were 5 bases for V and 8 bases for J; bases not matched to a gene: 5. This CDR3 contains 14 residues. Germline values: CDR1 SGHNT, CDR2 YYREEE (reference sequence). CDR3 in DNA: TGTGCCAGCAGACGGGACAGGGGGACCGAAAAACTGTTTTTT. Its protein is CASRRDRGTEKLFF.